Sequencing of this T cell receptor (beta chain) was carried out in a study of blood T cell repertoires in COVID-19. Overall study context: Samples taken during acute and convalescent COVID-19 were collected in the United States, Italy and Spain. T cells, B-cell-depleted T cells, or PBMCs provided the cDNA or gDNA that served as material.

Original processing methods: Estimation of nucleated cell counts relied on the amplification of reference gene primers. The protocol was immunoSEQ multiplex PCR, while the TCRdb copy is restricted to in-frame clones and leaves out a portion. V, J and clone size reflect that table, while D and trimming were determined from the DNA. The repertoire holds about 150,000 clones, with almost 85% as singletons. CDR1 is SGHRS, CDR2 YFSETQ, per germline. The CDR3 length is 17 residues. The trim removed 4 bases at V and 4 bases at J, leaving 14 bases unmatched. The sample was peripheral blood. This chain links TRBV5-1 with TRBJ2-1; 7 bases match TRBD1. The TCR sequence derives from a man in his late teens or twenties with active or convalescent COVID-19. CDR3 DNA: TGCGCCAGCAGCCCGGGTGGTTCGGGACAGTCATACAATGAGCAGTTCTTC. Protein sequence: CASSPGGSGQSYNEQFF.